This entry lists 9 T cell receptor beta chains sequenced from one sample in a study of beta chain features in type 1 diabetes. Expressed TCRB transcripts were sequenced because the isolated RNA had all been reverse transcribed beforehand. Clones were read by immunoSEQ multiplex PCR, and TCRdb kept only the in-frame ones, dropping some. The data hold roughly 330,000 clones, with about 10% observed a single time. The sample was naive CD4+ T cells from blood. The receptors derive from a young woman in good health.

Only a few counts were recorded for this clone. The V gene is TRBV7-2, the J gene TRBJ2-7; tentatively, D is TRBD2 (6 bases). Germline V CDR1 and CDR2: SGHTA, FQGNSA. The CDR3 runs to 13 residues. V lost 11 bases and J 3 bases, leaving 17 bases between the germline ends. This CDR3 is CAGMYSGDYEQYF. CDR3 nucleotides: TGTGCCGGAATGTATAGCGGAGACTACGAGCAGTACTTC. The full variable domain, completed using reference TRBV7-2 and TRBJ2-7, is GAGVSQSPSNKVTEKGKDVELRCDPISGHTALYWYRQSLGQGLEFLIYFQGNSAPDKSGLPSDRFSAERTGGSVSTLTIQRTQQEDSAVYLCAGMYSGDYEQYFGPGTRLTVT.

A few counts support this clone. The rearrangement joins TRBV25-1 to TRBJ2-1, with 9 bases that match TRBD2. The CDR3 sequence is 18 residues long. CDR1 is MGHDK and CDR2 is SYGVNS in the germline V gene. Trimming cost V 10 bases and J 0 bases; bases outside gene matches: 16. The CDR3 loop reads CATQGELAGLSSYNEQFF. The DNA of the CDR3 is TGTGCCACCCAGGGAGAGCTAGCGGGACTCAGCTCCTACAATGAGCAGTTCTTC.

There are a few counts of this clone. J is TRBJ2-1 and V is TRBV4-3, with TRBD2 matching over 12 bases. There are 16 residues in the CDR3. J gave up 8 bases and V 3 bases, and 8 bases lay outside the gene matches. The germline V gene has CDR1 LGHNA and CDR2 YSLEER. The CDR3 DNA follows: TGCGCCAGCAGCCAGAATCTAGCGGGAGGGCCCCATGAGCAGTTCTTC. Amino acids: CASSQNLAGGPHEQFF.

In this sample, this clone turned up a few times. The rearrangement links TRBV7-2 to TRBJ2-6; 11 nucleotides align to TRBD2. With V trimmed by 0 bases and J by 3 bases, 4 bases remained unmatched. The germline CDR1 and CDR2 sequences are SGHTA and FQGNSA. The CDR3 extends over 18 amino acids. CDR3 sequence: CASSLALAGGGGANVLTF. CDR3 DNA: TGTGCCAGCAGCTTAGCGCTAGCGGGAGGAGGTGGGGCCAACGTCCTGACTTTC.

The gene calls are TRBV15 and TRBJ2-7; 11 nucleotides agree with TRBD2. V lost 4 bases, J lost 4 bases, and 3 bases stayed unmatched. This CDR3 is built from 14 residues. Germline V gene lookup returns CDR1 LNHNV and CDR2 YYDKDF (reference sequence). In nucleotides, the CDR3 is TGTGCCACCAGCATAGCGGGAGGGCCTTACGAGCAGTACTTC. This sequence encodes CATSIAGGPYEQYF.

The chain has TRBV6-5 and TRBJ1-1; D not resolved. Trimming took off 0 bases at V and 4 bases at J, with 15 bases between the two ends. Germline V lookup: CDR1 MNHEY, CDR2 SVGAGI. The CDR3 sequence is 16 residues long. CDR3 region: CASSYSGPAGATEAFF. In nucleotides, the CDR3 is TGTGCCAGCAGTTACTCGGGCCCCGCGGGCGCCACTGAAGCTTTCTTT.

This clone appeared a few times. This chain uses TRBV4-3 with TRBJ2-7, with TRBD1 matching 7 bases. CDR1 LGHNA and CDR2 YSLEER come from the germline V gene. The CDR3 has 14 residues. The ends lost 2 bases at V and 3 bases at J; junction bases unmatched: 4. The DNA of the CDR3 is TGCGCCAGCAGCCAACGCCGGGACAGCTACGAGCAGTACTTC. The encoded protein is CASSQRRDSYEQYF.

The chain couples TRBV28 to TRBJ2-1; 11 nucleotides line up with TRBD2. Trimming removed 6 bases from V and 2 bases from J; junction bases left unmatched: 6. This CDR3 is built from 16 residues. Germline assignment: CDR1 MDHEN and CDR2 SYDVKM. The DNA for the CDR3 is TGTGCCAGCAGCAAACTAGCGGGAGCCACCTACAATGAGCAGTTCTTC. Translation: CASSKLAGATYNEQFF.

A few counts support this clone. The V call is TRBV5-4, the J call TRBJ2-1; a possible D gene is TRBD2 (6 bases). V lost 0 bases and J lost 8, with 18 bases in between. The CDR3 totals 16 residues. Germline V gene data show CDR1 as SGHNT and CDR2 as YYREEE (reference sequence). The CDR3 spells CASSLETSNPSHEQFF. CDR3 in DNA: TGTGCCAGCAGCTTGGAGACTAGTAATCCCAGCCATGAGCAGTTCTTC. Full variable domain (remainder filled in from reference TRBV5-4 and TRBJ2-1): ETGVTQSPTHLIKTRGQQVTLRCSSQSGHNTVSWYQQALGQGPQFIFQYYREEENGRGNFPPRFSGLQFPNYSSELNVNALELDDSALYLCASSLETSNPSHEQFFGPGTRLTVL.